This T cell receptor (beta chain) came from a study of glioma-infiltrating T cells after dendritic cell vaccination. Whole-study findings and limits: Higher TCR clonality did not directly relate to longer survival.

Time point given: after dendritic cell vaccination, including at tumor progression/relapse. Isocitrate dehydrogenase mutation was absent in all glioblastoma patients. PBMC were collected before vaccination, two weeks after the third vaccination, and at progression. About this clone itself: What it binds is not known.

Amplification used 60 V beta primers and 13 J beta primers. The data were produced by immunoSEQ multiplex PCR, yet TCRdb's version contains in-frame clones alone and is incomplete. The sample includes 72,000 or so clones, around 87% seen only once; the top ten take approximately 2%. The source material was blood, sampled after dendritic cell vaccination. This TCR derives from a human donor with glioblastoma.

CDR3 in DNA: TGTGCCAGCAGTGAACAGGGGGACACTGAAGCTTTCTTT. Translating it yields CASSEQGDTEAFF. This chain connects TRBV2 to TRBJ1-1, with 7 positions matching TRBD1. V was clipped by 2 bases and J by 3 bases; unmatched bases: 0. Germline V gene lookup returns CDR1 SNHLY and CDR2 FYNNEI. There are 13 residues in the CDR3.